This T cell receptor (beta chain) was retrieved from a study of T-cell memory formation after mild COVID-19. Germline V gene sequence: CDR1 SGHRS, CDR2 YFSETQ. The ends lost 2 bases at V and 1 base at J; junction bases unmatched: 5. The CDR3 extends over 15 amino acids. Using its own MiXCR run on the 5' RACE reads, TCRdb lists one record per CDR3 protein. This table has 70,000 to 95,000 distinct CDR3 sequences, about 13% appearing once. Sequenced material: PBMCs or a T cell subset sorted from them (not recorded which). The clonotype comes from a man between 18 and 35 years old who had mild COVID-19 (a few samples of this study predate the infection). Cell type and time point are not known. V is TRBV5-1 and J is TRBJ1-1; the match to TRBD1 covers 7 bases. The CDR3 spells CASSFGQGGNTEAFF. The DNA of the CDR3 is TGCGCCAGCAGCTTCGGGCAGGGGGGGAACACTGAAGCTTTCTTT.